This passage covers 12 T cell receptor beta chains from one sample sequenced in a study of regulatory T cells in long-lasting Graves disease. Through Arm-PCR of CDR3 regions and iRepertoire HTBI primers, TCR beta libraries were built. MiXCR, run by TCRdb on the multiplex PCR reads, gives a single entry per CDR3 protein. Of some 500,000 distinct CDR3 sequences in the sample, roughly 14% were seen once. This sample's time point: newly diagnosed GD, antithyroid drugs for less than 3 months. PBMCs were the source of the RNA used for TCR sequencing. Another study also made use of these data, one on T cells in Graves' hyperthyroidism and ophthalmopathy.

The sample here was peripheral blood mononuclear cells (PBMCs), taken at new diagnosis, from a patient treated with antithyroid drugs. The source of these receptors is a man aged 30-40 years with Graves disease.

The V call is TRBV18, the J call TRBJ2-1; D is possibly TRBD2 (6 bases). The CDR3 has 13 residues. From germline, CDR1 is KGHSH and CDR2 LQKENI. The V end lost 3 bases, the J end lost 12 bases, and 15 bases lay between the germline ends. The CDR3 here is CASSPGLPQGQFF. The CDR3 nucleotides read TGTGCCAGCTCACCGGGACTCCCTCAGGGGCAGTTCTTC.

This chain links TRBV6-1 with TRBJ1-6, with TRBD1 as a possible D gene (5 bases). CDR3 size: 17 residues. Deletions cut 4 bases from V and 3 bases from J, with 16 bases between. Germline values: CDR1 MNHNS, CDR2 SASEGT. CDR3 sequence: CASSGGKAKGYNSPLHF. The CDR3 DNA reads as TGTGCCAGCAGTGGGGGGAAGGCCAAGGGCTATAATTCACCCCTCCACTTT.

This clonotype occurred many times. V is TRBV6-2 or TRBV6-3 and J is TRBJ2-1, with 10 bases matching TRBD2. V lost 5 bases to trimming and J lost 1 base; unmatched junction nucleotides: 5. Germline V gene data show CDR1 as MNHEY and CDR2 as SVGEGT. The CDR3 contains 16 residues. The CDR3: CASSGGAGGSYNEQFF. The CDR3 DNA reads as TGTGCCAGCAGTGGGGGAGCGGGAGGGTCCTACAATGAGCAGTTCTTC.

This clonotype was recorded at least ten times. V gene TRBV5-8 combines with J gene TRBJ2-7, with D uncertain. Germline V lookup: CDR1 SGHTS, CDR2 YDEGEE. Trimming removed 4 bases from V and 4 bases from J, with 18 bases in between. The CDR3 extends over 15 amino acids. CDR3 amino acids: CASSRAPSGPYEQYF. DNA for the CDR3: TGTGCCAGCAGCCGGGCCCCTTCAGGACCTTACGAGCAGTACTTC.

This clonotype was seen more than once but under ten times. This chain connects TRBV24-1 to TRBJ2-1; 10 bases are a match to TRBD2. Trimming at V came to 0 bases and at J to 3 bases, leaving 7 bases not matched to a gene. Looked up from germline, CDR1 is KGHDR and CDR2 is SFDVKD. The CDR3 is 18 amino acids. As DNA, the CDR3 is TGTGCCACCAGTGATTTGAGGGTAGCGGGAGGACTCTACAATGAGCAGTTCTTC. This sequence encodes CATSDLRVAGGLYNEQFF.

At least ten counts were recorded for this clonotype. V usage is TRBV20-1 and J usage is TRBJ2-1, with 7 bases aligning to TRBD2. Germline values: CDR1 DFQATT, CDR2 SNEGSKA (reference sequence). V shed 0 bases and J 12 bases; nucleotides not matched to a gene: 20. The length of the CDR3 is 17 residues. The CDR3 DNA reads TGCAGTGCTAGAGACCCCCGGGACTACCTTAACGATGTGGGGCAGTTCTTC. This gives the protein CSARDPRDYLNDVGQFF.

This clonotype was detected many times. This chain uses TRBV27 with TRBJ2-7, with D perhaps matching TRBD1 (5 bases). Germline V gene lookup returns CDR1 MNHEY and CDR2 SMNVEV (reference sequence). CDR3 length: 11 amino acids. The ends were cut back, 9 bases at V and 5 bases at J, with 11 bases in the middle. The CDR3 nucleotides read TGTGCCAGTCAGGGTTACGACGAGCAGTACTTC. This encodes CASQGYDEQYF.

This clonotype was found many times. V and J are TRBV3-1 and TRBJ2-1; 8 bases match TRBD1. The CDR3 contains 15 residues. After removal of 2 bases from V and 5 bases from J, the junction contained 5 bases not matched to a gene. Germline assignment: CDR1 LGHDT and CDR2 YNNKEL (reference sequence). CDR3 amino acids: CASSQRETGDNEQFF. Here the CDR3 DNA reads TGTGCCAGCAGCCAAAGGGAGACAGGGGACAATGAGCAGTTCTTC.

This clonotype was counted at least ten times. This rearrangement joins TRBV13 to TRBJ2-1, with D tentatively TRBD1 (5 bases). Germline V CDR1 and CDR2: PRHDT, FYEKMQ (reference sequence). This CDR3 has 18 residues. Trimming stripped 4 bases from V and 7 bases from J, with 26 bases between. This CDR3 is CASSSERRYIDSLNEQFF. As DNA, the CDR3 is TGTGCCAGCAGCTCCGAAAGACGCTACATAGACAGTCTTAATGAGCAGTTCTTC.

This clonotype has a handful of counts. This sequence joins TRBV19 and TRBJ2-5, with 11 positions matching TRBD2. This CDR3 region has 15 residues. Trimming removed 5 bases from V and 5 bases from J; junction bases left unmatched: 7. CDR1 is LNHDA, CDR2 SQIVND, per germline (reference sequence). The CDR3 DNA sequence: TGTGCCAGTAGTTATGCTAGCGGGAGGTCGGAGACCCAGTACTTC. Its translation is CASSYASGRSETQYF.

V usage is TRBV29-1 and J usage is TRBJ2-5; D gene ambiguous. Germline CDR1 SQVTM, CDR2 ANQGSEA. Trimming removed 4 bases from V and 0 bases from J, with 6 bases in between. The CDR3 runs to 12 residues. CDR3 DNA: TGCAGCGTTGGGGCGAACCAAGAGACCCAGTACTTC. Its translation is CSVGANQETQYF.

The rearrangement links TRBV6-2 or TRBV6-3 to TRBJ2-7, with TRBD1 identical over 10 bases. The CDR3 is made up of 15 amino acids. Germline-derived CDR1 and CDR2 are MNHEY and SVGEGT. J was trimmed by 4 bases and V by 8 bases; bases with no gene match: 11. The CDR3 region has the DNA TGTGCCAGCCGACGCCGGGACAGGGGACTATACGAGCAGTACTTC. Translating it yields CASRRRDRGLYEQYF.